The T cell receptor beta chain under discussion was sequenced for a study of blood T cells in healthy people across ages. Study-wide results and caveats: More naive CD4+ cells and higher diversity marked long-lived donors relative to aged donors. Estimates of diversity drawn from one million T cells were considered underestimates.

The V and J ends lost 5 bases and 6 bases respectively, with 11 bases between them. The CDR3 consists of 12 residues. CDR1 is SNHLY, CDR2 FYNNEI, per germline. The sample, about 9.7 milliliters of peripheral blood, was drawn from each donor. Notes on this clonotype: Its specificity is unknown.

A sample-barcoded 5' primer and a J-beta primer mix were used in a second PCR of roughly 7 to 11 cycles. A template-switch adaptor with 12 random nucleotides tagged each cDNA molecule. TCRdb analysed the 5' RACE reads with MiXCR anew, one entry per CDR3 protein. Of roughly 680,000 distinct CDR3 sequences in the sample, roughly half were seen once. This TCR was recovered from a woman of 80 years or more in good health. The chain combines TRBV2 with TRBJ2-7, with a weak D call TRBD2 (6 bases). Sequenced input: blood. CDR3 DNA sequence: TGTGCCAGCAGTACGGGACTGGGCGAGCAGTACTTC. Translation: CASSTGLGEQYF.